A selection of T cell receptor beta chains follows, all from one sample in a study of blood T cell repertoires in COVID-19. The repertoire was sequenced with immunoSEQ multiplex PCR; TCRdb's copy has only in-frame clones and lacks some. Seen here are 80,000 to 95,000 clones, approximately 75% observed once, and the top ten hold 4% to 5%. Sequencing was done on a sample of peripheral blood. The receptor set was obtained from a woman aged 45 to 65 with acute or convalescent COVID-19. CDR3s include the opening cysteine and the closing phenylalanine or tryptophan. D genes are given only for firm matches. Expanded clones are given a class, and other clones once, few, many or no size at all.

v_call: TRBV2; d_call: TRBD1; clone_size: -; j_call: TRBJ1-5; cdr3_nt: TGTGCCAGCACTACCGGGACAGGGGGCAATCAGCCCCAGCATTTT; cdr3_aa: CASTTGTGGNQPQHF
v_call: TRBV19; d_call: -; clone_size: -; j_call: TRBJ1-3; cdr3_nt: TGTGCCAGTAGTGTCGGACAGAACTCTGGAAACACCATATATTTT; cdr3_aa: CASSVGQNSGNTIYF
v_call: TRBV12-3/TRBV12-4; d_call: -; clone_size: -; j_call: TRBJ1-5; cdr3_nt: TGTGCCAGCAACTATGGGGGGCAGCCCCAGCATTTT; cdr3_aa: CASNYGGQPQHF
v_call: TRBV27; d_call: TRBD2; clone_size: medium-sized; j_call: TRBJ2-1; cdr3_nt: TGTGCCAGCAGTTCCTTGGGTAGCGGGGGGTTCTATGAGCAGTTCTTC; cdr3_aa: CASSSLGSGGFYEQFF
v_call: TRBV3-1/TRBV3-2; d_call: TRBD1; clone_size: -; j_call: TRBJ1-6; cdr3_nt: TGTGCCAGCAGCCCGCAACAGGGGGGTTCACCCCTCCACTTT; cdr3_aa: CASSPQQGGSPLHF
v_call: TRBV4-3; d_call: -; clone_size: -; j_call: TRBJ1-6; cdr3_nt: TGCGCCAGCAGCCAAGAATTGACTTTCGGTCTCCTCCACTTT; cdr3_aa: CASSQELTFGLLHF
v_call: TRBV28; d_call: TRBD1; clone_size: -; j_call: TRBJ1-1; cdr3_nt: TGTGCCAGCAGGGACAGGATGAACACTGAAGCTTTCTTT; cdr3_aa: CASRDRMNTEAFF
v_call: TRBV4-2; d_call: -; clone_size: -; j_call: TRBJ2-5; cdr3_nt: TGTGCCAGCAGCCAAGAATATCAGCCCCTAGTATTTGAGACCCAGTACTTC; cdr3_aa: CASSQEYQPLVFETQYF
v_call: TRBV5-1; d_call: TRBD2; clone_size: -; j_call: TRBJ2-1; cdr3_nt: TGCGCCAGCAGCAGAGCGGGGGGCTCCTACAATGAGCAGTTCTTC; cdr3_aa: CASSRAGGSYNEQFF
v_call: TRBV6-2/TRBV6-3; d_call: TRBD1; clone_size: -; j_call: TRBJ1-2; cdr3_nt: TGTGCCAGCAGTTACTCGACAGGGGTGAGAGGCTACACCTTC; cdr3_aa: CASSYSTGVRGYTF
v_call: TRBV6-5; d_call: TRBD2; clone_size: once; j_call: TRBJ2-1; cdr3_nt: TGTGCCAGCAGTCCGGGACTAGCGGGGTTGGATGAGCAGTTCTTC; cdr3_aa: CASSPGLAGLDEQFF
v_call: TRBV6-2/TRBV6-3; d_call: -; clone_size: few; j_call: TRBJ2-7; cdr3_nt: TGTGCCAGCAGCCCCGAACCAGGAGGTAACGAGCAGTACTTC; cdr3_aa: CASSPEPGGNEQYF
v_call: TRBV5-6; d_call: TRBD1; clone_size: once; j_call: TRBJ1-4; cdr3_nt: TGTGCCAGCAGCTTCGTCGCCGGGACAGGGGAAGAAAAACTGTTTTTT; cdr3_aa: CASSFVAGTGEEKLFF
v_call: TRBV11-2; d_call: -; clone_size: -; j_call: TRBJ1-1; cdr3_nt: TGTGCCAGCAGCTTAGAGTGGGGGGGTTCCATGAACACTGAAGCTTTCTTT; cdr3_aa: CASSLEWGGSMNTEAFF
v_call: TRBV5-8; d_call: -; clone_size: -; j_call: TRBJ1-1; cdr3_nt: TGTGCCAGCAGCTTAGACCGGGTGAACACTGAAGCTTTCTTT; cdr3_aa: CASSLDRVNTEAFF
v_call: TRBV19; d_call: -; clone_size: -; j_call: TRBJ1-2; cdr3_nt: TGTGCCAGTACCGATCCAGGGAAAGGCTACACCTTC; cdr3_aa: CASTDPGKGYTF
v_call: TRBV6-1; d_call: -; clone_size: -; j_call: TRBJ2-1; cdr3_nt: TGTGCCAGCAGTGAAGCGAGGAGGGTTGGGCAGCAGTTCTTC; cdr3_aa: CASSEARRVGQQFF
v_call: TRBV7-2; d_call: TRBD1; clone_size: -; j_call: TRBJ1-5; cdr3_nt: TGTGCCAGCAGCTCGACAGGGGATAGCAATCAGCCCCAGCATTTT; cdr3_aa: CASSSTGDSNQPQHF
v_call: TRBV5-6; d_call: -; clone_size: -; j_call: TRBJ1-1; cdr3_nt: TGTGCCAGCAGCTTATTACAGGGCGGCACTGAAGCTTTCTTT; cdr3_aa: CASSLLQGGTEAFF
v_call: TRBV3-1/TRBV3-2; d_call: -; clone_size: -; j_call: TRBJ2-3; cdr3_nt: TGTGCCAGCAGCCAAGGACTGACAGATACGCAGTATTTT; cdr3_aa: CASSQGLTDTQYF
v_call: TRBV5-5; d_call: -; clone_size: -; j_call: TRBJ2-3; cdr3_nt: TGTGCCAGCAGCTCTCAACAGGCCTCAGATACGCAGTATTTT; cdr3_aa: CASSSQQASDTQYF
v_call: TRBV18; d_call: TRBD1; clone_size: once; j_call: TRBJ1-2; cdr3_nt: TGTGCCAGCTCACCACGGGGGACAGGCTGGAACTATGGCTACACCTTC; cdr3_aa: CASSPRGTGWNYGYTF
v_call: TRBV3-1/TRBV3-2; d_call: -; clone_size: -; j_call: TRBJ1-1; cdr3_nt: TGTGCCAGCAGCCAAGTGGCAGGAAACACTGAAGCTTTCTTT; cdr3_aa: CASSQVAGNTEAFF
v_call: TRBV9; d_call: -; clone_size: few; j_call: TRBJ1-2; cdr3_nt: TGTGCCAGCAGCGGAGGGTACGGCTATGGCTACACCTTC; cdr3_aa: CASSGGYGYGYTF
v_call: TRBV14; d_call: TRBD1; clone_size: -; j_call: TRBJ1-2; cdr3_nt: TGTGCCAGCAGCCAAGGCGTGCCAGGGGGTCACTATGGCTACACCTTC; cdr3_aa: CASSQGVPGGHYGYTF
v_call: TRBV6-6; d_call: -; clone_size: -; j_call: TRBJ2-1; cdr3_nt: TGTGCCAGCAGCCGAGGGTCGGTAGGCAGGAGGATGTACAATGAGCAGTTCTTC; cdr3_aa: CASSRGSVGRRMYNEQFF
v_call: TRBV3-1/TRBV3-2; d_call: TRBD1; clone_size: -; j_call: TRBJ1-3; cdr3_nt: TGTGCCAGCAGCGGAGACAGGGCTGGAAACACCATATATTTT; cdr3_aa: CASSGDRAGNTIYF
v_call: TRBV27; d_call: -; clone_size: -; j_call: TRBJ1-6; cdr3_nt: TGTGCCAGCCGAGGCGGATTCATTAATTCACCCCTCCACTTT; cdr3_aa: CASRGGFINSPLHF
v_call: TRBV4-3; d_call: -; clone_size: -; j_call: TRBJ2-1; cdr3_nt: TGCGCCAGCAGCCAAGGAGGAGAACTGGGGCAGTTCTTC; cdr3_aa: CASSQGGELGQFF
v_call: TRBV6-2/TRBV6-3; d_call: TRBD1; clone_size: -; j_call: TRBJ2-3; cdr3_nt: TGTGCCAGCAGCCGCTACAGGGGCTACAGCACAGATACGCAGTATTTT; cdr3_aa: CASSRYRGYSTDTQYF
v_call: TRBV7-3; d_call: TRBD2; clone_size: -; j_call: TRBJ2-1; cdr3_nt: TGTGCCAGCAGCTTAGATCTAGCGGGGGGTTTGAATGAGCAGTTCTTC; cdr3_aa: CASSLDLAGGLNEQFF
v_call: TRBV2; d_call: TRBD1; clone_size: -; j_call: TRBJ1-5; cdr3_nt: TGTGCCAGCAGTGAGGCCAGGGGGAATCAGCCCCAGCATTTT; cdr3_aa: CASSEARGNQPQHF
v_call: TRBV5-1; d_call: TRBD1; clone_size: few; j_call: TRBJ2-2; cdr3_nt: TGCGCCAGCAGCTTGAATACCGGGACAGGGTGGACCGGGGAGCTGTTTTTT; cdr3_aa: CASSLNTGTGWTGELFF
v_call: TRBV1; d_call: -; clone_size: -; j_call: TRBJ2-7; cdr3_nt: TGCACCAGCAGCCAAGCCCCTACTTCCGAGCAGTACTTC; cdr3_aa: CTSSQAPTSEQYF
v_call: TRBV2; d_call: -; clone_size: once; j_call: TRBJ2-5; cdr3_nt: TGTGCCAGCAGTGAAAACAGGAGAGAGACCCAGTACTTC; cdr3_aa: CASSENRRETQYF
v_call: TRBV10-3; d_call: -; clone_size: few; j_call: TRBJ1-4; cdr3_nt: TGTGCCTCAAGACGGGGGGCAACTAATGAAAAACTGTTTTTT; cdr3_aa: CASRRGATNEKLFF
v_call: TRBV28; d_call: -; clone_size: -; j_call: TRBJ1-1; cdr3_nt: TGTGCCAGCACTAGGGGACATCGAATGAACACTGAAGCTTTCTTT; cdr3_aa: CASTRGHRMNTEAFF
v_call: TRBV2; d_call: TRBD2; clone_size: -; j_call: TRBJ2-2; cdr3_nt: TGTGCCAGCAGCACGCCCCTAGCGGGGGGGCGCACCGGGGAGCTGTTTTTT; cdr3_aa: CASSTPLAGGRTGELFF
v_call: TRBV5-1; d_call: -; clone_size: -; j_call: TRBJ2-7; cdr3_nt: TGCGCCAGCAGCTTGGTGGCGGGGGCAGCGGAGCAGTACTTC; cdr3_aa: CASSLVAGAAEQYF
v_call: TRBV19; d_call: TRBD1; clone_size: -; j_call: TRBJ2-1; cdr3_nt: TGTGCCAGTAGTAGACAGGGGAATCATGAGCAGTTCTTC; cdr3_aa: CASSRQGNHEQFF
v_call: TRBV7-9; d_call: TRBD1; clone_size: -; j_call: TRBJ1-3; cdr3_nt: TGTGCCAGCAGCTTAGCGGGACAGGGGCTCTCTGGAAACACCATATATTTT; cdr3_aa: CASSLAGQGLSGNTIYF